One sample yielded the 32 T cell receptor beta chains listed below, sequenced in a study of blood T cell repertoires in COVID-19. TCRdb keeps only in-frame clones here, not all; method: immunoSEQ multiplex PCR. Of approximately 55,000 clones in the sample, around four fifths are singletons; the top ten hold under 25%. The material sequenced was peripheral blood. These receptors were taken from a man aged 25-45 years with COVID-19, enrolled during active disease.

The chain uses TRBV6-5 and TRBJ1-2; D is possibly TRBD1 (6 bases). Trimming cost V 5 bases and J 8 bases, with 18 bases left between them. Germline V lookup: CDR1 MNHEY, CDR2 SVGAGI. The CDR3 is 14 amino acids. CDR3 DNA sequence: TGTGCCAGCAGTCTTGTCCCGGGACAAGGCGGCTACACCTTC. It encodes CASSLVPGQGGYTF.

The CDR3 sequence: CASCQIGTGTTDTQYF. The CDR3 DNA follows: TGTGCCAGCTGCCAGATTGGGACAGGGACCACAGATACGCAGTATTTT. The genes are TRBV28 and TRBJ2-3, with TRBD1 identical over 9 bases. This CDR3 contains 16 residues. The J segment lost 2 bases and the V segment lost 8 bases, leaving 11 bases of the junction unmatched. In germline, CDR1 is MDHEN, CDR2 SYDVKM.

This chain connects TRBV7-2 to TRBJ2-3; TRBD2 matches at 8 bases. The CDR3 spans 13 residues. The V gene end was trimmed by 11 bases and the J gene end by 3 bases; junction bases not matched to a gene: 7. Germline V gene data show CDR1 as SGHTA and CDR2 as FQGNSA. As DNA, the CDR3 is TGTGCCTCTCGGGGGGGTAGGACAGATACGCAGTATTTT. Its translation: CASRGGRTDTQYF. Full variable domain (rest looked up from reference TRBV7-2 and TRBJ2-3): GAGVSQSPSNKVTEKGKDVELRCDPISGHTALYWYRQSLGQGLEFLIYFQGNSAPDKSGLPSDRFSAERTGGSVSTLTIQRTQQEDSAVYLCASRGGRTDTQYFGPGTRLTVL.

This sequence joins TRBV10-3 and TRBJ2-7, with TRBD2 identical over 7 bases. Germline V gene lookup returns CDR1 ENHRY and CDR2 SYGVKD. The trim removed 2 bases at V and 6 bases at J, leaving 4 bases unmatched. The CDR3 runs 13 residues. In DNA form, the CDR3 reads TGTGCCATCAGTGAGGGGAGGGGCGGCGAGCAGTACTTC. It is translated as CAISEGRGGEQYF.

There are a few counts of this clone. The rearrangement links TRBV4-2 to TRBJ2-2; D is possibly TRBD1 (6 bases). Deletions cut 4 bases from V and 6 bases from J, with 18 bases between. This CDR3 spans 16 amino acids. The germline gives CDR1 LGHNA, CDR2 YNFKEQ. For the CDR3, the DNA is TGTGCCAGCAGCCTCGAACTTACAGGGAGTGCCGGGGAGCTGTTTTTT. Protein: CASSLELTGSAGELFF.

The rearrangement uses TRBV6-5 and TRBJ2-7; D is unclear. Germline-derived CDR1 and CDR2 are MNHEY and SVGAGI. The length of the CDR3 is 14 residues. Trimming cost V 0 bases and J 3 bases, with 9 bases left between them. The chain's CDR3 is CASSYSRGSYEQYF. DNA of the CDR3: TGTGCCAGCAGTTACTCCCGTGGCAGCTACGAGCAGTACTTC.

CDR3 sequence reads: CATSGASGRGTDTQYF. CDR3 sequence (DNA): TGTGCCACCAGTGGGGCAAGCGGGAGGGGTACAGATACGCAGTATTTT. The V and J genes are TRBV24-1 and TRBJ2-3, with TRBD2 matching 10 bases. The germline gives CDR1 KGHDR, CDR2 SFDVKD. The CDR3 has 16 residues. V lost 5 bases, J lost 3 bases, and 7 bases stayed unmatched.

The chain couples TRBV10-1 to TRBJ2-1, with 7 nucleotides matching TRBD2. Germline V lookup: CDR1 WNHNN, CDR2 SYGVQD (reference sequence). The CDR3 is 16 residues long. With 0 bases clipped from V and 0 bases from J, the junction kept 2 bases outside the gene matches. The CDR3: CASSESSGLSYNEQFF. The CDR3 DNA sequence: TGCGCCAGCAGTGAGTCTAGCGGGCTCTCCTACAATGAGCAGTTCTTC.

This clone is a singleton in its sample. The chain uses TRBV6-6 and TRBJ1-4; D is uncertain. V lost 2 bases to trimming and J lost 8 bases, with 9 bases between them. This CDR3 comprises 13 residues. The germline gives CDR1 MNHNY, CDR2 SVGAGI (reference sequence). Here the CDR3 DNA reads TGTGCCAGCAGTTACCGTCAGATAGAAAAACTGTTTTTT. This codes for CASSYRQIEKLFF.

This clone was seen only once. The chain joins TRBV6-2 or TRBV6-3 to TRBJ2-7, with 9 bases lining up with TRBD1. The CDR3 is 16 residues long. Germline CDR1 MNHEY, CDR2 SVGEGT. V was pared by 5 bases and J by 3 bases, with 11 bases of the junction left unmatched. CDR3 in DNA: TGTGCCAGCAGTGATCCCGGGACAGGGTTCTTCTACGAGCAGTACTTC. This sequence encodes CASSDPGTGFFYEQYF.

This clone was recorded only once. The J gene is TRBJ1-4, the V gene TRBV7-9; the D is unclear. The CDR3 totals 14 residues. CDR1 and CDR2 (germline): SEHNR, FQNEAQ (reference sequence). V was cut by 5 bases and J by 4 bases, with 11 bases left in between. CDR3 in DNA: TGTGCCAGCAGCCCCGCGGAAGTTAATGAAAAACTGTTTTTT. Encoded protein: CASSPAEVNEKLFF.

The J gene is TRBJ1-2, the V gene TRBV4-3; 8 bases align to TRBD1. The CDR3 totals 15 residues. After removal of 0 bases from V and 5 bases from J, the junction contained 5 bases not matched to a gene. Germline V gene lookup returns CDR1 LGHNA and CDR2 YSLEER. CDR3 in amino acids: CASSQEGGQEYGYTF. The CDR3 DNA reads TGCGCCAGCAGCCAAGAGGGGGGACAGGAGTATGGCTACACCTTC.

J is TRBJ1-1 and V is TRBV5-5; TRBD1 aligns across 9 bases. The CDR3 is made up of 16 amino acids. The germline CDR1 and CDR2 sequences are SGHKS and YYEKEE (reference sequence). After removal of 0 bases from V and 4 bases from J, the junction contained 7 bases not matched to a gene. The CDR3 DNA reads as TGTGCCAGCAGCTTGGTCGGGACAGGGAAGTCCACTGAAGCTTTCTTT. It translates to CASSLVGTGKSTEAFF.

The chain employs TRBV10-3 and TRBJ2-3, with TRBD2 matching 8 bases. The CDR3 runs 13 residues. The J segment lost 0 bases and the V segment lost 8 bases, leaving 1 base of the junction unmatched. Per the germline V gene, CDR1 is ENHRY and CDR2 is SYGVKD. The chain's CDR3 is CAIASGSTDTQYF. The CDR3 DNA reads as TGTGCCATCGCTAGCGGGAGCACAGATACGCAGTATTTT.

V is TRBV2 and J is TRBJ2-3; 8 bases line up with TRBD1. J was trimmed by 1 base and V by 6 bases; bases with no gene match: 12. CDR1 and CDR2 from the germline V gene are SNHLY and FYNNEI. The length of the CDR3 is 17 residues. The CDR3 reads CASRPPRGLKGTDTQYF. CDR3 sequence (DNA): TGTGCCAGCAGGCCCCCCAGGGGGCTGAAAGGCACAGATACGCAGTATTTT.

This clone has only one observation. The chain links TRBV30 to TRBJ2-7; 10 bases align to TRBD2. The germline CDR1 and CDR2 sequences are GTSNPN and SVGIG (reference sequence). The CDR3 extends over 15 amino acids. Unmatched junction bases numbered 12, after V lost 3 bases and J lost 7 bases. The chain's CDR3 is CAWSNLAGELREQYF. The CDR3 region has the DNA TGTGCCTGGAGCAACCTAGCGGGAGAGTTGAGGGAGCAGTACTTC.

In this sample, this clone turned up once. The chain is built from TRBV6-1 and TRBJ1-3; D is unresolved. CDR3 size: 15 residues. Looked up from germline, CDR1 is MNHNS and CDR2 is SASEGT. V lost 0 bases to trimming and J lost 2 bases, with 8 bases between them. In nucleotides, the CDR3 is TGTGCCAGCAGTGAAGCAGAGGGAACTGGAAACACCATATATTTT. Translated, it gives CASSEAEGTGNTIYF.

The chain carries TRBV19 and TRBJ1-5; D not certain. This CDR3 is built from 13 residues. V was shortened by 8 bases and J by 3 bases, with 11 bases between the two germline ends. CDR1 is LNHDA, CDR2 SQIVND, per germline (reference sequence). The CDR3 coding sequence is TGTGCCAGTGGAGGCGGAGTCAATCAGCCCCAGCATTTT. Translation gives CASGGGVNQPQHF.

The V call is TRBV5-4, the J call TRBJ2-4, with TRBD2 as a possible D gene (7 bases). CDR1 is SGHNT, CDR2 YYREEE, per germline (reference sequence). The CDR3 consists of 14 residues. Deletions cut 2 bases from V and 8 bases from J, with 14 bases between. CDR3 protein: CASSFGGGADIQYF. The DNA of the CDR3 is TGTGCCAGCAGCTTCGGAGGGGGGGCGGACATTCAGTACTTC.

This clone came up once. This chain links TRBV6-6 with TRBJ2-7, with D perhaps matching TRBD1 (5 bases). This CDR3 has 14 residues. Trimming cost V 1 base and J 4 bases, with 11 bases left between them. CDR1 and CDR2 from the germline V gene are MNHNY and SVGAGI (reference sequence). CDR3 in amino acids: CASSYLAGSYEQYF. In nucleotides, the CDR3 is TGTGCCAGCAGTTACTTGGCAGGGTCGTACGAGCAGTACTTC.

The rearrangement uses TRBV7-9 and TRBJ2-7; D is possibly TRBD1 (5 bases). This CDR3 has 12 amino acids. Germline V CDR1 and CDR2: SEHNR, FQNEAQ (reference sequence). V gave up 5 bases and J gave up 3 bases, with 8 bases separating them. CDR3 in amino acids: CASSRTGYEQYF. In nucleotides, the CDR3 is TGTGCCAGCAGCCGCACAGGCTACGAGCAGTACTTC.

The J gene is TRBJ2-7, the V gene TRBV19, with TRBD2 matching 10 bases. There are 15 residues in the CDR3. Per the germline V gene, CDR1 is LNHDA and CDR2 is SQIVND (reference sequence). With 7 bases clipped from V and 8 bases from J, the junction kept 14 bases outside the gene matches. Written as DNA, the CDR3 is TGTGCCAGTACCGATCCTTGGGCACTAGCGGGAAAGCAGTACTTC. It is translated as CASTDPWALAGKQYF.

The V and J genes are TRBV9 and TRBJ1-2; perhaps TRBD1 as D (5 bases). The CDR3 contains 12 residues. Germline values: CDR1 SGDLS, CDR2 YYNGEE. Trimming cost V 3 bases and J 14 bases, with 17 bases left between them. The DNA for the CDR3 is TGTGCCAGCAGCGCCATGACGGACAAGGGGACCTTC. Translated: CASSAMTDKGTF.

The chain's CDR3 is CASSLTATNEKLFF. CDR3 in DNA: TGTGCCAGCAGTTTGACAGCAACTAATGAAAAACTGTTTTTT. The rearrangement joins TRBV28 to TRBJ1-4; a possible D gene is TRBD1 (5 bases). From germline, CDR1 is MDHEN and CDR2 SYDVKM. Between the trimmed V and J ends, which lost 3 bases and 0 bases, there was a span of 5 bases. This CDR3 comprises 14 residues.

The genes are TRBV7-8 and TRBJ1-3; a possible D gene is TRBD1 (5 bases). CDR1 and CDR2 (germline): SGHVS, FQNEAQ. This CDR3 spans 17 amino acids. V lost 0 bases and J lost 5, with 17 bases in between. CDR3 DNA: TGTGCCAGCAGCTTAGCTGGGGCCGGGCGACTGCGAAACACCATATATTTT. Protein: CASSLAGAGRLRNTIYF.

The chain carries TRBV29-1 and TRBJ2-5, with TRBD2 as a possible D gene (6 bases). Germline CDR1 and CDR2: SQVTM and ANQGSEA. CDR3 size: 12 residues. The V and J ends lost 5 bases and 9 bases respectively, with 16 bases between them. The CDR3 sequence is CSVKLGDLAQYF. The CDR3, as DNA: TGCAGCGTTAAACTAGGGGACTTGGCCCAGTACTTC.

The V and J genes are TRBV5-4 and TRBJ1-1; D call uncertain. Germline values: CDR1 SGHNT, CDR2 YYREEE (reference sequence). The CDR3 covers 15 residues. The ends were cut back, 0 bases at V and 0 bases at J, with 9 bases in the middle. Here the CDR3 DNA reads TGTGCCAGCAGCTTGGAGGCGGCCTTGAACACTGAAGCTTTCTTT. As protein: CASSLEAALNTEAFF.

For this clone: The junction differs from germline at one of its ends, possibly a read error. This chain joins TRBV4-1 and TRBJ1-2, with a possible D match to TRBD1 (6 bases). There are 13 residues in the CDR3. Germline V gene sequence: CDR1 MGHRA, CDR2 YSYEKL. Here the CDR3 DNA reads TGCGCCAGCAGCCAAGATCTAGGGGGACTATGCTCCTTC. Amino acid sequence: CASSQDLGGLCSF.

V gene TRBV7-9 combines with J gene TRBJ1-1; TRBD1 is a possible D gene (5 bases). Trimming removed 2 bases at V and 4 bases at J, with 23 bases between. The length of the CDR3 is 18 residues. The germline gives CDR1 SEHNR, CDR2 FQNEAQ (reference sequence). The CDR3 DNA is TGTGCCAGCAGCTTAACGGGGGGAGATCCCCGTATCGGCACTGAAGCTTTCTTT. It translates to CASSLTGGDPRIGTEAFF.

The V gene is TRBV12-5, the J gene TRBJ2-7; 10 nucleotides match TRBD2. Germline assignment: CDR1 LGHNT and CDR2 FRNRAP. This CDR3 has 14 amino acids. Trimming removed 1 base from V and 3 bases from J; junction bases left unmatched: 0. For the CDR3, the DNA is TGTGCTAGTGGTTTGGCTAGCGGGAGCTACGAGCAGTACTTC. Its translation: CASGLASGSYEQYF.

V and J are TRBV2 and TRBJ1-5; the match to TRBD1 covers 11 bases. The junction had 2 bases not matched to a gene; V was cut back by 6 bases and J by 4 bases. Per the germline V gene, CDR1 is SNHLY and CDR2 is FYNNEI. The CDR3 consists of 14 residues. The CDR3 region is CASRDRGQNQPQHF. CDR3 nucleotides: TGTGCCAGCAGGGACAGGGGGCAGAATCAGCCCCAGCATTTT.

This rearrangement joins TRBV19 to TRBJ1-2; D gene ambiguous. The CDR3 loop spans 14 amino acids. Germline V CDR1 and CDR2: LNHDA, SQIVND (reference sequence). Trimming left V 5 bases short and J 6 bases short, with 16 bases between. The CDR3 bases are TGTGCCAGTAGTGGCCGTAGGGAGTCTAATGGCTACACCTTC. Translating gives CASSGRRESNGYTF.